This is a list of T cell receptor beta chains from one sample in a study of shared T cell receptors in the human thymus. Sequenced by immunoSEQ multiplex PCR; TCRdb stores in-frame clones only, minus some. The sample has some 760,000 clones; 75% to 90% are singletons. The data were also submitted as part of a second study, on human thymus T cells.

Sequencing was carried out using thymocytes. These receptor sequences come from a girl under two years old with a congenital heart defect. The CDR3 runs from the conserved cysteine through the conserved F or W. A D gene is named only where the DNA matches it firmly. Rows give clone size only sometimes, using once, few, many, or a class for an expanded clone.

v_call,clone_size,cdr3_length,j_call,d_call,cdr3_aa,cdr3_nt
TRBV7-9,NA,14,TRBJ1-1,NA,CASSLREGNTEAFF,TGTGCCAGCAGCTTGAGGGAGGGGAACACTGAAGCTTTCTTT
TRBV7-2,few,14,TRBJ2-1,NA,CASSPPYRDNEQFF,TGTGCCAGCAGCCCACCGTACAGGGACAATGAGCAGTTCTTC
TRBV5-1,once,16,TRBJ2-3,TRBD1,CASSHQQGVFTDTQYF,TGCGCCAGCAGCCACCAGCAGGGGGTGTTTACAGATACGCAGTATTTT
TRBV14,NA,16,TRBJ2-3,TRBD2,CASSQVTGGMRDTQYF,TGTGCCAGCAGCCAAGTGACGGGGGGGATGAGGGATACGCAGTATTTT
TRBV6-1,few,16,TRBJ1-5,TRBD1,CASSATKGASNQPQHF,TGTGCCAGCAGTGCCACAAAGGGGGCTAGCAATCAGCCCCAGCATTTT
TRBV4-1,NA,17,TRBJ2-5,TRBD1,CASSQEPISGGLKTQYF,TGCGCCAGCAGCCAAGAACCCATCTCAGGGGGCTTGAAGACCCAGTACTTC
TRBV4-2,NA,16,TRBJ2-7,TRBD2,CASGTSGGRVPYEQYF,TGTGCCAGCGGTACTAGCGGGGGGCGGGTCCCCTACGAGCAGTACTTC
TRBV11-2,NA,16,TRBJ2-2,TRBD1,CASSLTTGGWTGELFF,TGTGCCAGCAGCCTAACCACAGGGGGTTGGACCGGGGAGCTGTTTTTT
TRBV29-1,NA,11,TRBJ2-7,NA,CSVEKGPEQYF,TGCAGCGTTGAAAAGGGGCCTGAGCAGTACTTC
TRBV18,NA,15,TRBJ1-1,NA,CASSPPRGQNTEAFF,TGTGCCAGCTCACCACCCAGGGGACAGAACACTGAAGCTTTCTTT
TRBV13,NA,15,TRBJ2-3,TRBD2,CASSPQRGGTDTQYF,TGTGCCAGCAGCCCCCAACGGGGGGGCACAGATACGCAGTATTTT
TRBV27,NA,18,TRBJ2-6,TRBD1,CASSLRGRGICGANVLTF,TGTGCCAGCAGTTTAAGGGGCAGGGGGATTTGTGGGGCCAACGTCCTGACTTTC
TRBV19,NA,16,TRBJ1-2,TRBD1,CASSIVKDREEGGYTF,TGTGCCAGTAGTATAGTCAAAGACAGGGAGGAAGGCGGCTACACCTTC
TRBV5-4,NA,16,TRBJ1-2,TRBD1,CASSRDRGPPVYGYTF,TGTGCCAGCAGTCGGGACAGGGGGCCACCAGTCTATGGCTACACCTTC
TRBV7-2,once,15,TRBJ1-2,NA,CASTNGGKANYGYTF,TGTGCCAGCACCAACGGAGGAAAAGCTAACTATGGCTACACCTTC
TRBV6-5,NA,12,TRBJ1-2,TRBD1,CASRRTGDGYTF,TGTGCCAGCAGGAGGACAGGGGATGGCTACACCTTC
TRBV7-3,NA,14,TRBJ2-1,NA,CASSSPTSGNEQFF,TGTGCCAGCAGCTCCCCAACCTCGGGAAATGAGCAGTTCTTC
TRBV18,NA,16,TRBJ1-6,NA,CASSHRFGTPTSPLHF,TGTGCCAGCTCTCACCGTTTTGGGACACCAACTTCACCCCTCCACTTT
TRBV5-1,NA,18,TRBJ2-5,NA,CASSPGAVLNPREETQYF,TGCGCCAGCAGCCCTGGGGCCGTTCTAAACCCCCGTGAGGAGACCCAGTACTTC
TRBV9,NA,13,TRBJ2-7,NA,CASSASQGHEQYF,TGTGCCAGCAGCGCGTCACAGGGTCACGAGCAGTACTTC
TRBV28,NA,11,TRBJ2-1,NA,CASRLANEQFF,TGTGCCAGCAGGCTGGCCAATGAGCAGTTCTTC
TRBV7-2,once,14,TRBJ1-6,NA,CASSLEGGDSPLHF,TGTGCCAGCAGCTTAGAAGGGGGAGATTCACCCCTCCACTTT
TRBV20-1,NA,10,TRBJ2-5,NA,CSASYETQYF,TGCAGTGCTAGTTATGAGACCCAGTACTTC
TRBV5-5,NA,16,TRBJ1-2,NA,CASSSHRDRPLYGYTF,TGTGCCAGCAGCTCGCACAGGGACCGACCTCTCTATGGCTACACCTTC
TRBV2,NA,14,TRBJ1-5,NA,CASSEAVRERPQHF,TGTGCCAGCAGTGAAGCGGTCAGGGAACGGCCCCAGCATTTT
TRBV7-3,NA,14,TRBJ1-1,NA,CASSLAGVGTEAFF,TGTGCCAGCAGCTTAGCGGGGGTGGGCACTGAAGCTTTCTTT
TRBV2,NA,16,TRBJ1-2,NA,CASSTPGGGYDYGYTF,TGTGCCAGCAGCACCCCCGGGGGGGGATACGACTATGGCTACACCTTC
TRBV7-7,NA,15,TRBJ2-2,TRBD1,CASSLGTGDTGELFF,TGTGCCAGCAGCTTAGGAACAGGGGACACCGGGGAGCTGTTTTTT
TRBV2,NA,14,TRBJ2-1,TRBD2,CASGRLAGEDEQFF,TGTGCCAGCGGCCGACTAGCGGGGGAGGATGAGCAGTTCTTC
TRBV15,once,13,TRBJ2-1,NA,CATTTGPRYEQFF,TGTGCCACCACCACTGGGCCCCGGTATGAGCAGTTCTTC
TRBV5-4,NA,19,TRBJ2-7,NA,CASSLEPSAEDRICCEQYF,TGTGCCAGCAGCTTGGAGCCCAGCGCCGAAGACAGGATTTGCTGCGAGCAGTACTTC
TRBV27,NA,14,TRBJ2-1,TRBD2,CASSSGFGGNEQFF,TGTGCCAGCAGTTCAGGCTTCGGGGGGAATGAGCAGTTCTTC
TRBV29-1,NA,14,TRBJ1-1,NA,CSVDGRGMNTEAFF,TGCAGCGTTGACGGGAGAGGGATGAACACTGAAGCTTTCTTT
TRBV4-3,NA,16,TRBJ1-1,TRBD1,CASSQVPQGADTEAFF,TGCGCCAGCAGCCAGGTCCCCCAGGGGGCCGACACTGAAGCTTTCTTT
TRBV6-1,NA,13,TRBJ1-1,NA,CASSVGSRTEAFF,TGTGCCAGCAGTGTAGGCTCGAGGACTGAAGCTTTCTTT
TRBV14,once,16,TRBJ1-2,TRBD1,CASSQDDRGPFYGYTF,TGTGCCAGCAGCCAAGATGACAGGGGGCCTTTCTATGGCTACACCTTC
TRBV15,NA,16,TRBJ1-2,TRBD1,CATTPETHRGSYGYTF,TGTGCCACCACACCTGAGACTCACAGGGGGTCCTATGGCTACACCTTC
TRBV18,NA,13,TRBJ1-1,NA,CASSPSIGTEAFF,TGTGCCAGCTCACCATCCATCGGGACTGAAGCTTTCTTT
TRBV5-4,few,16,TRBJ2-7,TRBD1,CACRDSVVDSVEEQYF,TGTGCCTGTCGGGACAGCGTCGTGGACAGCGTCGAGGAGCAGTACTTC
TRBV15,NA,17,TRBJ2-1,TRBD2,CATKTIHGLAGGNEQFF,TGTGCCACCAAAACTATCCACGGACTAGCGGGGGGGAATGAGCAGTTCTTC
TRBV25-1,NA,16,TRBJ1-4,NA,CASSEGRRDLAEKLFF,TGTGCCAGCAGTGAAGGCCGCAGGGACTTGGCTGAAAAACTGTTTTTT
TRBV29-1,NA,20,TRBJ2-3,TRBD2,CSVSVGEERGGKRSTDTQYF,TGCAGCGTTTCAGTTGGGGAAGAGCGGGGGGGAAAACGAAGCACAGATACGCAGTATTTT
TRBV6-1,NA,15,TRBJ1-1,NA,CASSEESEVTAEAFF,TGTGCCAGCAGTGAAGAAAGTGAGGTCACGGCTGAAGCTTTCTTT
TRBV4-1,NA,14,TRBJ1-1,NA,CASSQGEGNTEAFF,TGCGCCAGCAGCCAGGGGGAGGGCAACACTGAAGCTTTCTTT
TRBV12-5,NA,18,TRBJ2-3,NA,CASGFGGRGASYLRTQYF,TGTGCTAGTGGTTTCGGGGGAAGAGGGGCTAGCTATCTTCGTACGCAGTATTTT
TRBV5-4,NA,13,TRBJ2-7,NA,CASSLEGVREQYF,TGTGCCAGCAGCTTGGAGGGGGTTCGCGAGCAGTACTTC